These T cell receptor beta chains were read from a single sample in a study of shared clonotypes between healthy human individuals. Produced via immunoSEQ multiplex PCR; TCRdb's table is partial and in-frame only. Of 2 million to 2.5 million clones in the sample, 90% to 96% were seen once. The sample taken for sequencing was naive CD4+ T cells sorted from blood. The receptors shown here come from a man in his late teens or twenties in good health. CDR3s include the opening cysteine and the closing phenylalanine or tryptophan. D genes are given only for firm matches.

v_gene: TRBV5-5
d_gene: .
j_gene: TRBJ2-3
CDR3aa: CASSREDTQYF

v_gene: TRBV30
d_gene: TRBD1
j_gene: TRBJ1-2
CDR3aa: CASPDRELYGYTF

v_gene: TRBV6-5
d_gene: .
j_gene: TRBJ2-7
CDR3aa: CASSYSPGAAYEQYF

v_gene: TRBV5-1
d_gene: TRBD1
j_gene: TRBJ2-2
CDR3aa: CASSQTQTGTGELFF

v_gene: TRBV7-3
d_gene: .
j_gene: TRBJ1-1
CDR3aa: CASSLTGGVNTEAFF

v_gene: TRBV10-2
d_gene: TRBD1
j_gene: TRBJ1-5
CDR3aa: CASSDALTGHQPQHF

v_gene: TRBV14
d_gene: .
j_gene: TRBJ2-7
CDR3aa: CASSQAYEQYF

v_gene: TRBV4-3
d_gene: .
j_gene: TRBJ2-1
CDR3aa: CASSQVGYNEQFF

v_gene: TRBV28
d_gene: TRBD1
j_gene: TRBJ1-5
CDR3aa: CASSYYRGTRQPQHF

v_gene: TRBV7-9
d_gene: .
j_gene: TRBJ1-3
CDR3aa: CASSFVGSGNTIYF

v_gene: TRBV5-1
d_gene: .
j_gene: TRBJ1-5
CDR3aa: CASSLDRNQPQHF

v_gene: TRBV4-1
d_gene: TRBD1
j_gene: TRBJ1-3
CDR3aa: CASSQGTGGNTIYF

v_gene: TRBV21-1
d_gene: .
j_gene: TRBJ1-4
CDR3aa: CASSKEGTGSEKLFF

v_gene: TRBV29-1
d_gene: TRBD1
j_gene: TRBJ2-7
CDR3aa: CSVEEWTGGSYEQYF

v_gene: TRBV6-1
d_gene: .
j_gene: TRBJ1-1
CDR3aa: CASRELTSTEAFF

v_gene: TRBV11-2
d_gene: TRBD1
j_gene: TRBJ1-1
CDR3aa: CASSPQGSNTEAFF

v_gene: TRBV6-1
d_gene: .
j_gene: TRBJ2-4
CDR3aa: CASSEAGVAKNIQYF

v_gene: TRBV5-4
d_gene: .
j_gene: TRBJ2-1
CDR3aa: CASSRETSSYNEQFF

v_gene: TRBV4-2
d_gene: TRBD2
j_gene: TRBJ2-3
CDR3aa: CASSPLTGGSTDTQYF

v_gene: TRBV10-3
d_gene: TRBD2
j_gene: TRBJ2-1
CDR3aa: CASLSGRAEEQFF

v_gene: TRBV5-1
d_gene: .
j_gene: TRBJ2-7
CDR3aa: CASSHRTEGSYEQYF

v_gene: TRBV5-6
d_gene: TRBD1
j_gene: TRBJ2-7
CDR3aa: CASSFSGTGIYEQYF

v_gene: TRBV10-1
d_gene: TRBD1
j_gene: TRBJ1-2
CDR3aa: CASSRDRVECTF

v_gene: TRBV18
d_gene: .
j_gene: TRBJ1-1
CDR3aa: CASSPLAQQNTEAFF

v_gene: TRBV2
d_gene: TRBD1
j_gene: TRBJ1-1
CDR3aa: CASSDTGGTEAFF

v_gene: TRBV13
d_gene: .
j_gene: TRBJ2-6
CDR3aa: CASSRLAGANVLTF

v_gene: TRBV2
d_gene: TRBD2
j_gene: TRBJ2-1
CDR3aa: CASMRGAGGLNEQFF